This T cell receptor beta chain was sequenced during a study of STAT3 mutations in large granular lymphocyte leukemia. On this clone itself: No antigen is known for it.

Libraries were prepared by immunoSEQ multiplex PCR; TCRdb keeps only in-frame clonotypes and omits some of them. Of 15,000 or so clones listed, over 70% are singletons. Broader study findings: Every T-LGLL patient had at least one immunodominant TCRbeta clonotype. A small but highly pathogenic clone may have been missed.

This TCR derives from a man between 60 and 70 years old with T-cell large granular lymphocyte leukemia. Some clones in this sample may be carry-over from other donors' samples. Sequencing input: peripheral blood mononuclear cells.

CDR3 nucleotides: TGCGCCAGCAGCTTGAAACTAGCGGGGGGGAGTGAGCAGTTCTTC. This gives the protein CASSLKLAGGSEQFF. V and J are TRBV5-1 and TRBJ2-1; 13 bases align to TRBD2. V dropped 1 base and J dropped 9; count of bases not matched to a gene: 4. This CDR3 is 15 amino acids long. The germline gives CDR1 SGHRS, CDR2 YFSETQ.